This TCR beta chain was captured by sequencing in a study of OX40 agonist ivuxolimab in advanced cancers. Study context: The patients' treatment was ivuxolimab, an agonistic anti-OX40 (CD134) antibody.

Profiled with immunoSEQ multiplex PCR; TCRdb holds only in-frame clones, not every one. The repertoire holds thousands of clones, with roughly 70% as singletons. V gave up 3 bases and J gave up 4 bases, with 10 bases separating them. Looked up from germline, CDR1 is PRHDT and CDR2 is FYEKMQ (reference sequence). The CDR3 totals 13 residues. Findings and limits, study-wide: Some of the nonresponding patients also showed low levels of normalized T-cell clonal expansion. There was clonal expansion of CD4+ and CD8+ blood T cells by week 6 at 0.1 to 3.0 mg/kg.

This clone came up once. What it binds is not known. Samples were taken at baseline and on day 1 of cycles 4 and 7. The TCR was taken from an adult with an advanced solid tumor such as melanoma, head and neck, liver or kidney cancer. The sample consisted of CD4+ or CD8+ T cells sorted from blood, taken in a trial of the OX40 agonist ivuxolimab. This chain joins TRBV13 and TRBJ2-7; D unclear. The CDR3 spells CASSLIGDYEQYF. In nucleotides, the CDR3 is TGTGCCAGCAGCTTGATTGGGGATTACGAGCAGTACTTC.